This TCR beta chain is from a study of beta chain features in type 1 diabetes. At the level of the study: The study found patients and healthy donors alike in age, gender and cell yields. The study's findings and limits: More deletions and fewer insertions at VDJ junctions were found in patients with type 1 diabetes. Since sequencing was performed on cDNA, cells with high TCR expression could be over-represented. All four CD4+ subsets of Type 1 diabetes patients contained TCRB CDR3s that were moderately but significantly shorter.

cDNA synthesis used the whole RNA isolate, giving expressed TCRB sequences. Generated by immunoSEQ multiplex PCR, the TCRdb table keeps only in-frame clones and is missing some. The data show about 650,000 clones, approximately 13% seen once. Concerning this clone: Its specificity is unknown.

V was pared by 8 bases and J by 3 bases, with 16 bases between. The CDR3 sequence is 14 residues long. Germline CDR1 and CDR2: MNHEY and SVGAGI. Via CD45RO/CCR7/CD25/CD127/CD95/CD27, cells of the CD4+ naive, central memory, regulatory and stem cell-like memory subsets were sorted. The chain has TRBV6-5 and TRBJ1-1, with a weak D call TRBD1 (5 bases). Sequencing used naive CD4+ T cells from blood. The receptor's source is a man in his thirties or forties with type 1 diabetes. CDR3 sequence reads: CASFGWQGDTEAFF. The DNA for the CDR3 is TGTGCCAGCTTTGGGTGGCAGGGAGACACTGAAGCTTTCTTT.